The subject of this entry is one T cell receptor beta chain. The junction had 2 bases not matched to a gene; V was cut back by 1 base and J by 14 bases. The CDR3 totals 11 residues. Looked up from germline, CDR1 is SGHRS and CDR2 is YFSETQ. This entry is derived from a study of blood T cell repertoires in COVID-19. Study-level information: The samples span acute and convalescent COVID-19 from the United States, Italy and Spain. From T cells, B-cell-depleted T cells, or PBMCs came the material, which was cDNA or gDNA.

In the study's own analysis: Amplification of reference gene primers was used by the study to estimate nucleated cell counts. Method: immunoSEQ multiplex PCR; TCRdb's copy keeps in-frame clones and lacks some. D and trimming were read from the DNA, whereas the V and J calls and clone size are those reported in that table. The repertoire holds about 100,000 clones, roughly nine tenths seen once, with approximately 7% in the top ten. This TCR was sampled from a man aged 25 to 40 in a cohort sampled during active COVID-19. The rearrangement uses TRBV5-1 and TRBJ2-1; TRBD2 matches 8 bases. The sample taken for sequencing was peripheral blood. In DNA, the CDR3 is TGCGCCAGCAGCTTGAACGGGGGGGAGTTCTTC. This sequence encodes CASSLNGGEFF.